This TCR beta chain was observed in a study of cytomegalovirus exposure and HLA in healthy donors. The CDR3 contains 19 residues. Germline loops: CDR1 SEHNR, CDR2 FQNEAQ (reference sequence). V shed 5 bases and J shed 0 bases, with 23 bases lying between them. The PCR made use of 60 Vbeta and 13 Jbeta primers. Sequencing was performed with immunoSEQ multiplex PCR; in TCRdb, only in-frame clones are kept and a portion is missing. The table lists approximately 52,000 clones. Specimen: PBMCs. This chain joins TRBV7-9 and TRBJ1-3; TRBD1 is a possible D gene (6 bases). The TCR was taken from a woman aged 60-70 years in good health and CMV-seropositive. The CDR3 spells CASSHPRGRGVDSGNTIYF. CDR3 in DNA: TGTGCCAGCAGCCACCCCCGAGGGAGGGGGGTAGACTCTGGAAACACCATATATTTT.